These T cell receptor beta chains were read from a single sample in a study of T-cell reconstitution after alpha-beta-depleted transplantation in children. TCRdb ran MiXCR on the PCR reads and lists one entry per CDR3 protein. Altogether roughly 120,000 distinct CDR3 sequences are present, 20% to 25% being singletons, with the ten largest covering under 12%. The sample consisted of PBMCs, mostly from graft donor cells, taken 180 days after TCRalphabeta/CD19-depleted stem cell transplant. These receptors all stem from a male patient aged 2 to 10 who had a stem cell transplant for chronic granulomatous disease, so the T cells may come from the graft donor. Both conserved end residues are part of each CDR3. The D gene is left open where the match is weak. For some rows the clone size is stated as once, few or many, or as a class when expanded; others skip it.

V gene	clone size	J gene	D gene	CDR3 DNA	CDR3 protein
TRBV20-1	many	TRBJ1-4	.	TGCAGTGCTCAGTTGTCCGGGACTAATGAAAAACTGTTTTTT	CSAQLSGTNEKLFF
TRBV12-3/TRBV12-4	many	TRBJ1-2	TRBD1	TGTGCCAGCAGCCTGGGACAGGGCTATGGCTACACCTTC	CASSLGQGYGYTF
TRBV7-8	many	TRBJ2-1	.	TGTGCCAGCAGCTTAGGGGCTACAGGAGATGAGCAGTTCTTC	CASSLGATGDEQFF
TRBV18	many	TRBJ1-6	TRBD1	TGTGCCAGCTCACGGTGGACAGGGGGCAACAATTCACCCCTCCACTTT	CASSRWTGGNNSPLHF
TRBV5-1	.	TRBJ2-1	.	TGCGCCAGCAGCTTGCGATCTCTAGTAAATGAGCAGTTCTTC	CASSLRSLVNEQFF
TRBV7-2	.	TRBJ2-4	.	TGTGCCAGCAGCTTAGAAGGGGGGGGAAAAAACAGTCAGTACTTC	CASSLEGGGKNSQYF
TRBV29-1	few	TRBJ2-1	TRBD2	TGCAGCGTGGGGGGACTAGCGGGATTCTACAATGAGCAGTTCTTC	CSVGGLAGFYNEQFF
TRBV5-1	.	TRBJ2-1	.	TGCGCCAGTATACCGTCTCCAGGCGGGGTATACAATGAGCAGTTCTTC	CASIPSPGGVYNEQFF
TRBV20-1	.	TRBJ2-2	TRBD2	TGCAGTGCTAGAGGAGTAGCGGGGGCTTCCACCGGGGAGCTGTTTTTT	CSARGVAGASTGELFF
TRBV13	many	TRBJ2-1	TRBD2	TGTGCCAGCAGCGAAGAAGATAGCGGGGCATACAATGAGCAGTTCTTC	CASSEEDSGAYNEQFF
TRBV20-1	many	TRBJ1-1	.	TGCAGTGCCGTCGGTACTGAAGCTTTCTTT	CSAVGTEAFF
TRBV5-4	.	TRBJ2-7	.	TGTGCCAGCAGCTTGGGGCTAGCACCCTACGAGCAGTACTTC	CASSLGLAPYEQYF
TRBV20-1	many	TRBJ1-2	TRBD1	TGCAGTGCTAAAGACAGGGGGGATGGCTACACCTTC	CSAKDRGDGYTF
TRBV5-1	.	TRBJ2-7	TRBD1	TGCGCCAGCAGCGTCGACAGGGCCTACGAGCAGTACTTC	CASSVDRAYEQYF
TRBV20-1	many	TRBJ2-6	TRBD1	TGCAGTGCTTCAGGACAGGGTTACTCTGGGGCCAACGTCCTGACTTTC	CSASGQGYSGANVLTF
TRBV9	.	TRBJ2-5	.	TGTGCCAGCAGCGTAGCCGGGGTCGGAGAGACCCAGTACTTC	CASSVAGVGETQYF
TRBV12-3/TRBV12-4	.	TRBJ2-3	TRBD2	TGTGCCAGCAGAGCGGGAGCTGGAGATACGCAGTATTTT	CASRAGAGDTQYF
TRBV7-2	many	TRBJ2-1	.	TGTGCCAGCAGCTCTACTAGGGTGGGTGAGCAGTTCTTC	CASSSTRVGEQFF
TRBV30	.	TRBJ2-5	TRBD2	TGTGCCTGGAGTGTACAACTAGCGGGAGAGACCCAGTACTTC	CAWSVQLAGETQYF